These T cell receptor beta chains were read from a single sample in a study of shared clonotypes between healthy human individuals. Some clones are missing from TCRdb's copy, which holds only in-frame ones; the method was immunoSEQ multiplex PCR. The data show approximately 1,000,000 clones, around 77% seen once. Sequencing used memory CD4+ T cells from PBMCs. The source of these receptors is a man aged 18 to 29 in good health. Some clones in this sample may be carry-over from other donors' samples. Each CDR3 is given with its conserved first and last residue. A D gene is named only where the DNA matches it firmly. The size field is filled for only some rows; it gives once, few, many or a size class.

V gene,CDR3 length,D gene,J gene,clone size,CDR3 DNA,CDR3 protein
TRBV2,15,NA,TRBJ2-7,NA,TGTGCCAGCAGTGCTTTAACAGTCCGCTCCCCCGAGCAGTACTTC,CASSALTVRSPEQYF
TRBV7-9,14,NA,TRBJ2-7,NA,TGTGCCGCCGGTCTGGGGGATAGCAGCCACGAGCAGTACTTC,CAAGLGDSSHEQYF
TRBV10-3,14,NA,TRBJ1-1,NA,TGTGCCATCAGTGAGCGGGTCCTGAACACTGAAGCTTTCTTT,CAISERVLNTEAFF
TRBV27,15,TRBD2,TRBJ2-1,many,TGTGCCAGCAGTAGGACGCTAGCGGGCAACAATGAGCAGTTCTTC,CASSRTLAGNNEQFF
TRBV11-3,15,NA,TRBJ2-1,NA,TGTGCCAGCAGCTGGGGTGGCATCTCCTACAATGAGCAGTTCTTC,CASSWGGISYNEQFF
TRBV6-5,15,NA,TRBJ2-5,NA,TGTGCCAGCAGTTACACCACAGGGGAGGCCGAGACCCAGTACTTC,CASSYTTGEAETQYF
TRBV5-1,15,NA,TRBJ2-2,NA,TGCGCCAGCAGCGCCGGACCCTCGAACACCGGGGAGCTGTTTTTT,CASSAGPSNTGELFF
TRBV7-8,14,NA,TRBJ2-2,NA,TGTGCCAGCAGCCTCCAGTCCGGGACCGGGGAGCTGTTTTTT,CASSLQSGTGELFF
TRBV2,16,TRBD2,TRBJ2-1,NA,TGTGCCAGCAAAGGTCGGCGGGAGGGCATCTACAATGAGCAGTTCTTC,CASKGRREGIYNEQFF
TRBV18,14,TRBD1,TRBJ1-1,NA,TGTGCCAGCTCACCTCGGCAGGGGGACACTGAAGCTTTCTTT,CASSPRQGDTEAFF
TRBV6-1,14,NA,TRBJ2-1,NA,TGTGCCAGCAGAGGACCGGGTAGCAGAAATGAGCAGTTCTTC,CASRGPGSRNEQFF
TRBV5-1,15,NA,TRBJ2-1,NA,TGCGCCAGCAGCTTGGACACAGCCTCCTACAATGAGCAGTTCTTC,CASSLDTASYNEQFF
TRBV7-2,12,NA,TRBJ2-1,NA,TGTGCCAGCAGTTATAGAGGGGAAGGGCAGTTCTTC,CASSYRGEGQFF
TRBV30,13,TRBD1,TRBJ2-7,many,TGTGCCTGGAGTAGGGACAGGCCTTACGAGCAGTACTTC,CAWSRDRPYEQYF
TRBV7-2,14,NA,TRBJ2-2,NA,TGTGCCAGCAGCCGGGGACAGAACACCGGGGAGCTGTTTTTT,CASSRGQNTGELFF
TRBV5-1,17,NA,TRBJ2-1,NA,TGCGCCAGCAGCTTGGTGTTTGCAAGGGAATCACATCGGGAGCAGTTCTTC,CASSLVFARESHREQFF
TRBV25-1,17,NA,TRBJ2-1,few,TGTGCCAGCAGTGAAGAGGCAGGGCTGGGATTCTACAATGAGCAGTTCTTC,CASSEEAGLGFYNEQFF
TRBV14,13,NA,TRBJ1-5,once,TGTGCCAGCAGCCTAATGACAGGCCAGCCCCAGCATTTT,CASSLMTGQPQHF
TRBV6-5,15,NA,TRBJ2-5,NA,TGTGCCAGCAGTTACGGTTTGGGCCCACAAGAGACCCAGTACTTC,CASSYGLGPQETQYF
TRBV4-1,19,TRBD1,TRBJ2-7,NA,TGCGCCAGCAGCCGCCAGAATACCGGGACAGGGGTCGGGACCTACGAGCAGTACTTC,CASSRQNTGTGVGTYEQYF
TRBV18,14,NA,TRBJ1-2,NA,TGTGCCAGCTCACCACCGCGAGGGAGCTATGGCTACACCTTC,CASSPPRGSYGYTF
TRBV2,15,TRBD1,TRBJ2-1,once,TGTGCCAGCCACCGACAGGGGTCACCCGGCGATGAGCAGTTCTTC,CASHRQGSPGDEQFF
TRBV6-5,13,NA,TRBJ1-3,NA,TGTGCCAGCGAGGGGGGTCAAGGAAACACCATATATTTT,CASEGGQGNTIYF
TRBV28,18,TRBD1,TRBJ1-3,NA,TGTGCCAGCAGGGGGGCCGGGACAGGGGACAAGTCTGGAAACACCATATATTTT,CASRGAGTGDKSGNTIYF
TRBV7-9,15,NA,TRBJ2-7,NA,TGTGCCAGCAGCCCGAGCGGATATAAGAGCTACGAGCAGTACTTC,CASSPSGYKSYEQYF
TRBV7-7,17,TRBD2,TRBJ2-2,NA,TGTGCCAGCAGCTTGGTCACTAGCGGACGAAACACCGGGGAGCTGTTTTTT,CASSLVTSGRNTGELFF
TRBV29-1,12,NA,TRBJ2-5,NA,TGCAGCGTTGATGTAGGGGCAGAGACCCAGTACTTC,CSVDVGAETQYF
TRBV6-1,12,NA,TRBJ2-7,NA,TGTGCCAGCAGGTGGCAGATCTACGAGCAGTACTTC,CASRWQIYEQYF
TRBV6-1,16,NA,TRBJ2-3,NA,TGTGCCAGCAGTGAAGAGGTTCCGGGAGTCCGAGATACGCAGTATTTT,CASSEEVPGVRDTQYF
TRBV7-3,12,NA,TRBJ1-1,NA,TGTGCCAGCAGCTCGACCCAGGGGGAAGCTTTCTTT,CASSSTQGEAFF
TRBV7-9,14,NA,TRBJ1-2,once,TGTGCCAGCAGCTTTAGTTCATGGAGCTATGGCTACACCTTC,CASSFSSWSYGYTF
TRBV5-4,15,NA,TRBJ1-4,NA,TGTGCCAGCAGCTGGACGAATTCCGCTAATGAAAAACTGTTTTTT,CASSWTNSANEKLFF
TRBV7-2,16,TRBD1,TRBJ1-1,NA,TGTGCCAGCAGCTTCTCCGGGACAGCGATGAACACTGAAGCTTTCTTT,CASSFSGTAMNTEAFF
TRBV7-6,16,NA,TRBJ2-2,once,TGTGCCAGCAGCCTAAGCTACCGCAAACGGGCTGGGGAGCTGTTTTTT,CASSLSYRKRAGELFF
TRBV5-1,14,NA,TRBJ1-3,NA,TGCGCCAGCAGCCCCCTGGCAGGTGGAAACACCATATATTTT,CASSPLAGGNTIYF
TRBV11-3,18,TRBD2,TRBJ2-1,many,TGTGCCAGCACCACCGAGGCGGGCCTAGCGGGAAGATACAATGAGCAGTTCTTC,CASTTEAGLAGRYNEQFF
TRBV4-2,14,NA,TRBJ2-2,once,TGTGCCAGCAGCCAAGAGGGGGCCCAGGGGCGGCTGTTTTTT,CASSQEGAQGRLFF
TRBV29-1,14,NA,TRBJ1-2,NA,TGCAGCGTCCCCCTGCGACGTGCTGGCTATGGCTACACCTTC,CSVPLRRAGYGYTF
TRBV28,18,NA,TRBJ2-6,NA,TGTGCCAGCAGGGGGCCGGGCGAATCTGTCTCTGGGGCCAACGTCCTGACTTTC,CASRGPGESVSGANVLTF
TRBV14,16,NA,TRBJ1-3,many,TGTGCCAGCAGCCAAGCGATCAGAACCTCTGGAAACACCATATATTTT,CASSQAIRTSGNTIYF
TRBV28,11,NA,TRBJ2-1,NA,TGTGCCAGCAGGGGATTGGGTGAGCAGTTCTTC,CASRGLGEQFF
TRBV7-3,17,TRBD2,TRBJ2-7,NA,TGTGCCAGCAGCCCCAGTCGAGCCCGTAGCGGGGTCGGGGAGCAGTACTTC,CASSPSRARSGVGEQYF
TRBV5-5,13,NA,TRBJ1-1,NA,TGTGCCAGCAGCTTGGTTCCTGGCACTGAAGCTTTCTTT,CASSLVPGTEAFF